The clone carrying this T cell receptor (beta chain) was detected once. What it binds is not known. The sample originates from a study of cytomegalovirus exposure and HLA in healthy donors. The overall study: Counted in an early data release were 65 million to 100 million unique TCRs from HLA-typed donors.

The PCR had 60 Vbeta and 13 Jbeta primers. Clones were sequenced by immunoSEQ multiplex PCR, and TCRdb holds only the in-frame ones, with some missing. The sample shows about 150,000 clones, 88% of them seen only once. The CDR3 runs to 15 residues. Germline values: CDR1 SGHRS, CDR2 YFSETQ. V was pared by 4 bases and J by 1 base, with 2 bases of the junction left unmatched. Overall study results and limits: Differences between HLA loci emerged in a later analysis of TCR association rates, with DRB1 most and HLA-C fewest. About 87% or about 30% of the time was how often most TCR beta V segments were productive, according to an earlier analysis.

Unrecorded immune exposures were likely, despite nominal health at sampling. Sequencing was carried out using PBMCs. The chain recombines TRBV5-1 with TRBJ2-1; 10 bases fit TRBD2. This TCR derives from a middle-aged woman in good health and CMV-seronegative. The CDR3 region has the DNA TGCGCCAGCAGCGTGACTAGCGGGTCCTACAATGAGCAGTTCTTC. Its protein is CASSVTSGSYNEQFF.